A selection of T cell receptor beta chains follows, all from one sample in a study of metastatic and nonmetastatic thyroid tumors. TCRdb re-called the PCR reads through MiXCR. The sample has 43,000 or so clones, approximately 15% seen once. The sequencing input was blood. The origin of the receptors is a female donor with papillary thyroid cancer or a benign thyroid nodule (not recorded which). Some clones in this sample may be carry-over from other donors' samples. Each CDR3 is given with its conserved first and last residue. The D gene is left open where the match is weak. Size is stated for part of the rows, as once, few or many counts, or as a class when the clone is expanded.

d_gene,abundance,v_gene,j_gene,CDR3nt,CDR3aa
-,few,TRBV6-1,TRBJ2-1,TGTGCCAGCAGTCCGTCTAGCGAGCGTTACAATGAGCAGTTCTTC,CASSPSSERYNEQFF
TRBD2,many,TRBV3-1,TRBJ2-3,TGTGCCAGCAGCCAAGATGCCGGGACTAGTCTCCGAAGCACAGATACGCAGTATTTT,CASSQDAGTSLRSTDTQYF
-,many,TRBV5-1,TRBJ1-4,TGCGCCAGCAGCTTGGGACCGCCAGCTAATGAAAAACTGTTTTTT,CASSLGPPANEKLFF
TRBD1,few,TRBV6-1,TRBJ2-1,TGTGCCAGCAGTGAGTGGACAGGCCAGTTCTTC,CASSEWTGQFF
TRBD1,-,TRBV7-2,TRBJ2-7,TGTGCCAGCAGCGCAATGGACAGGACAGGTGAGGAGCAGTACTTC,CASSAMDRTGEEQYF
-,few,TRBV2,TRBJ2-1,TGTGCCAGCACTTCCAACAATGAGCAGTTCTTC,CASTSNNEQFF
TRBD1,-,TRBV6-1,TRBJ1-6,TGTGCCAGCAGTGAAGTCCCTTGGACAGGCTATTCACCCCTCGACTTT,CASSEVPWTGYSPLDF
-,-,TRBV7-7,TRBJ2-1,TGTGCTAGCAGCTTGGGGACGTGGAATGAGCAGTTCTTC,CASSLGTWNEQFF
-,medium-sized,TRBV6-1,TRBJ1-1,TGTGCCAGCACCAACACAGCAAACACTGAAGCTTTCTTT,CASTNTANTEAFF
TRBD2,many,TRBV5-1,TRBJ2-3,TGCGCCAGCAGCTTCTCTGCGGGAGACACAGATACGCAGTATTTT,CASSFSAGDTDTQYF
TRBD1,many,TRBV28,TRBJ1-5,TGTGCCAGCGGGACAGGGAGTACTCAGCCCCAGCATTTT,CASGTGSTQPQHF
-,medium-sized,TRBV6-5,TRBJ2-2,TGTGCCAGCAGTTTCTCGGGAGACACCGGGGAGCTGTTTTTT,CASSFSGDTGELFF
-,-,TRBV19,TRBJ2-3,TGTGCCAGTAGTTTAACAGGGCTAGAAACAGATACGCAGTATTTT,CASSLTGLETDTQYF
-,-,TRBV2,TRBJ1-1,TGTGCCAGCAGTGAAGCGAACAGTTATGGCACTGAAGCTTTCTTT,CASSEANSYGTEAFF
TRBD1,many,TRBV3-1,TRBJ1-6,TGTGCCAGCAGCCAAGGGACAGGGGATTCACCCCTCCACTTT,CASSQGTGDSPLHF
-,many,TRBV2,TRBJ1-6,TGTGCCAGCAGTACCCTGGGGGGGCATCCACCCCTCCACTTT,CASSTLGGHPPLHF
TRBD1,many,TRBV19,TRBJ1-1,TGTGCCAGTAGTATGCAGGAGGGGGCGTTGAACACTGAAGCTTTCTTT,CASSMQEGALNTEAFF
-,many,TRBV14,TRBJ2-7,TGTGCCAGCAGCCAAGGGCAGGTCCCGTGGTACTTC,CASSQGQVPWYF
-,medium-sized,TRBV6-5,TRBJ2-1,TGTGCCAGCAGTTACGAGGGGGGGAGGGTGAATGAGCAGTTCTTC,CASSYEGGRVNEQFF
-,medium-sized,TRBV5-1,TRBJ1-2,TGCGCCAGCAGCTTTTTAAACTATGGCTACACCTTC,CASSFLNYGYTF
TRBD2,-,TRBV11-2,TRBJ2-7,TGTGCCAGCAGCGGGGAATACGGACTAGCGGGAGTCGAGGGTTACGAGCAGTACTTC,CASSGEYGLAGVEGYEQYF
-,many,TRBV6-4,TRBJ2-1,TGTGCCAGCAGTGAAGCGGAGTCTCGGTCCAATGAGCAGTTCTTC,CASSEAESRSNEQFF
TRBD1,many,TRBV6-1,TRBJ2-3,TGTGCCAGCAGTCGGGACAGGGGGCCTACAGATACGCAGTATTTT,CASSRDRGPTDTQYF
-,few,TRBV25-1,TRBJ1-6,TGTGCCAGCAAGAGGGGCAACTATAATTCACCCCTCCACTTT,CASKRGNYNSPLHF
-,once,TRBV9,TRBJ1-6,TGTGCCAGCAGCGTTAGAGGAGGAAATTCACCCCTCCACTTT,CASSVRGGNSPLHF
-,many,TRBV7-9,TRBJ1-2,TGTGCCAGCAGCTTAGGAGCAGGGTTTCCCTATGGCTACACCTTC,CASSLGAGFPYGYTF
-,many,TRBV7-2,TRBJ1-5,TGTGCCAGCAGCTTAGCCGGTGCGGGACACGGACAGCCCCAGCATTTT,CASSLAGAGHGQPQHF
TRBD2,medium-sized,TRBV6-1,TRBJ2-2,TGTGCCAGCAGAGCGGGAGGGTACTCCGCGAACACCGGGGAGCTGTTTTTT,CASRAGGYSANTGELFF
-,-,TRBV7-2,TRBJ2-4,TGTGCCAGCAGCTTAGGAGCGGGTCTCAAAAACATTCAGTACTTC,CASSLGAGLKNIQYF
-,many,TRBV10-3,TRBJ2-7,TGTGCCATCAGTGTCGGGGCCCCCTACGAGCAGTACTTC,CAISVGAPYEQYF
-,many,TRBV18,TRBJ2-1,TGTGCCAGCTCACCAAGGTCCGAGGGAGGCCATGAGCAGTTCTTC,CASSPRSEGGHEQFF
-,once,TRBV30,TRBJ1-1,TGTGCCTGGAGTGGAGGGATCGCCACTGAAGCTTTCTTT,CAWSGGIATEAFF
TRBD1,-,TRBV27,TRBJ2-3,TGTGCCAGCAGTTCGTGGACAGGGACCAGCACAGATACGCAGTATTTT,CASSSWTGTSTDTQYF
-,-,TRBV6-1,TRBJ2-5,TGTGCCAGCAGTGTTACTGACGGAGGGGAGACCCAGTACTTC,CASSVTDGGETQYF
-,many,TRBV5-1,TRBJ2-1,TGCGCCAGCAGCTTGGAGGTTGGGAGGCCCGGTGAGCAGTTCTTC,CASSLEVGRPGEQFF
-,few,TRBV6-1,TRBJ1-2,TGTGCCAGCAGTGTGGTTACAGCTTCAAACTATGGCTACACCTTC,CASSVVTASNYGYTF
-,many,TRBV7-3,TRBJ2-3,TGTGCCAGCAGCTTCGGGGGAGCAGGAGATACGCAGTATTTT,CASSFGGAGDTQYF
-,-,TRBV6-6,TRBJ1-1,TGTGCCAGCAGTTACTCGGCAGGACGGGAAGCTTTCTTT,CASSYSAGREAFF
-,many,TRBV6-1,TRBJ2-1,TGTGCCAGCAGTCAATCTAATGAGCAGTTCTTC,CASSQSNEQFF
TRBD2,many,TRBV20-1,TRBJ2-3,TGCAGTGCTAGAGATCAGAGCGGGAACACAGATACGCAGTATTTT,CSARDQSGNTDTQYF
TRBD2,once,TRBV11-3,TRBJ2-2,TGTGCCAGCAGCTTGGGACTAGTTGGTGTCGGGGAGCTGTTTTTT,CASSLGLVGVGELFF
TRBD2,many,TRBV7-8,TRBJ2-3,TGTGCCAGCAGCCCTCCGGGACTAGCGGGAGACACAGATACGCAGTATTTT,CASSPPGLAGDTDTQYF
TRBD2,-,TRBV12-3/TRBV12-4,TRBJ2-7,TGTGCCAGCAGTTTGGAGCGGGGACGGGAAGCTAGCGAGCAGTACTTC,CASSLERGREASEQYF
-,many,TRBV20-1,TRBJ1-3,TGCAGTGTCCTTGGGAGAAACACCATATATTTT,CSVLGRNTIYF
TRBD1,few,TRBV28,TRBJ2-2,TGTGCCAGCAGTTTGCCTGGACAGGGCTTAACCGGGGAGCTGTTTTTT,CASSLPGQGLTGELFF
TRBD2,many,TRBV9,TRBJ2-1,TGTGCCAGCAGCGGACCTGGGACTAGCGCAGGATCCTACAATGAGCAGTTCTTC,CASSGPGTSAGSYNEQFF
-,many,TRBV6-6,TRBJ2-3,TGTGCCAGCAGTTATTCGACAGGACCACTTTTCACAGATACGCAGTATTTT,CASSYSTGPLFTDTQYF
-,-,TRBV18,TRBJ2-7,TGTGCCAGCTCACGTGCCGGGACCGAAACCTACGAGCAGTACTTC,CASSRAGTETYEQYF
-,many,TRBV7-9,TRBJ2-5,TGTGCCAGCAGCTTGACAGACCAAGAGACCCAGTACTTC,CASSLTDQETQYF
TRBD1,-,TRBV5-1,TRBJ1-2,TGCGCCAGCAGCCCGGACAGGGTAAACTATGGCTACACCTTC,CASSPDRVNYGYTF
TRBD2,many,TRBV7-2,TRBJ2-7,TGTGCCAGCAGCTTAGGCCCTAGCGGCTACTCCGAGCAGTACTTC,CASSLGPSGYSEQYF